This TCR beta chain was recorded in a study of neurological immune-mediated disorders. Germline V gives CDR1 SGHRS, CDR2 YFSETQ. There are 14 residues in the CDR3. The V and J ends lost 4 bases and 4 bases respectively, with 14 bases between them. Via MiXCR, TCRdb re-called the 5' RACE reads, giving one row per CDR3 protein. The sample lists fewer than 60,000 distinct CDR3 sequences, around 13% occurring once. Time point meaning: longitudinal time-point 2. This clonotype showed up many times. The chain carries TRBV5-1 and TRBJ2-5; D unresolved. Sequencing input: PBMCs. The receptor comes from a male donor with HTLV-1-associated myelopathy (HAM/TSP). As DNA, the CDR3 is TGCGCCAGCAGCGGCGTCGGGTACCGAGAGACCCAGTACTTC. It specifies CASSGVGYRETQYF.